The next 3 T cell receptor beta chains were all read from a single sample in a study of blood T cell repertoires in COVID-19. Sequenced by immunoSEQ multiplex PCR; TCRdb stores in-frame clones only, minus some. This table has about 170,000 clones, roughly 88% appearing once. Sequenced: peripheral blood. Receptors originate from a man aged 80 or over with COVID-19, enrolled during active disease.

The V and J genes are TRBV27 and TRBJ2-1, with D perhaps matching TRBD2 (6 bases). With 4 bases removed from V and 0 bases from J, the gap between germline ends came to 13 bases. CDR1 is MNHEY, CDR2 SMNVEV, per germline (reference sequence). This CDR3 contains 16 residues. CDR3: CASSSYGGSSYNEQFF. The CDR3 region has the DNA TGTGCCAGCAGTTCATACGGGGGAAGCTCCTACAATGAGCAGTTCTTC.

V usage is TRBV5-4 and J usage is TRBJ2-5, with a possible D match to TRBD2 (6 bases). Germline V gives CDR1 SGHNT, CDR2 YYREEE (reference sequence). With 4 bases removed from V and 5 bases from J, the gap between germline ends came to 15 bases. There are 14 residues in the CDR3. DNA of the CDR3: TGTGCCAGCAGCGAGGGAGGCGTAGGGGAGACCCAGTACTTC. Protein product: CASSEGGVGETQYF.

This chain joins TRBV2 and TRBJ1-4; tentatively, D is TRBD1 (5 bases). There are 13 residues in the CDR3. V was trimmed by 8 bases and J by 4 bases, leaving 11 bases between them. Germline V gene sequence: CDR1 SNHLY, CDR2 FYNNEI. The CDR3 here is CASGGTGNEKLFF. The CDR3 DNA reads TGTGCCAGCGGGGGGACTGGTAATGAAAAACTGTTTTTT.